This is a list of T cell receptor beta chains from one sample in a study of control samples from healthy donors and cancer patients. Measured with immunoSEQ multiplex PCR; TCRdb has only the in-frame clones, and not every one. The sample gives fewer than 500,000 clones, 90% of which show up once; 6% to 7% is in the top ten. Sequencing used PBMCs. The receptors originated from a man aged 35-49 years with head and neck cancer. Both conserved end residues are part of each CDR3. D genes are given only for firm matches. Rows give clone size only sometimes, using once, few, many, or a class for an expanded clone.

J gene: TRBJ2-1; CDR3 length: 15; D gene: TRBD2; V gene: TRBV19; clone size: -; CDR3 protein: CASSIWKREDNEQFF; CDR3 DNA: TGTGCCAGTAGTATTTGGAAGCGGGAGGACAATGAGCAGTTCTTC
J gene: TRBJ1-6; CDR3 length: 15; D gene: -; V gene: TRBV10-3; clone size: -; CDR3 protein: CAISTGSSYNSPLHF; CDR3 DNA: TGTGCCATCAGTACAGGGAGCTCCTATAATTCACCCCTCCACTTT
J gene: TRBJ2-3; CDR3 length: 16; D gene: TRBD2; V gene: TRBV5-6; clone size: -; CDR3 protein: CASSRGLAGITDTQYF; CDR3 DNA: TGTGCCAGCAGTCGTGGACTAGCGGGCATTACAGATACGCAGTATTTT
J gene: TRBJ2-1; CDR3 length: 14; D gene: -; V gene: TRBV28; clone size: -; CDR3 protein: CASSRRRTYNEQFF; CDR3 DNA: TGTGCCAGCAGCCGGAGGAGAACCTACAATGAGCAGTTCTTC
J gene: TRBJ2-7; CDR3 length: 16; D gene: TRBD2; V gene: TRBV19; clone size: -; CDR3 protein: CASTPGSGLANYEQYF; CDR3 DNA: TGTGCCAGTACCCCAGGATCGGGACTAGCGAACTACGAGCAGTACTTC
J gene: TRBJ2-2; CDR3 length: 17; D gene: TRBD2; V gene: TRBV5-1; clone size: -; CDR3 protein: CASSSSPSGAGRTVLFF; CDR3 DNA: TGCGCCAGCAGCTCCTCCCCTAGCGGGGCCGGAAGGACCGTTCTGTTTTTT
J gene: TRBJ1-1; CDR3 length: 16; D gene: TRBD1; V gene: TRBV5-1; clone size: -; CDR3 protein: CASSLSGRQGGTEAFF; CDR3 DNA: TGCGCCAGCAGCTTATCTGGCCGACAGGGGGGAACTGAAGCTTTCTTT
J gene: TRBJ2-2; CDR3 length: 17; D gene: TRBD2; V gene: TRBV5-1; clone size: -; CDR3 protein: CASSLSSGSIGTGELFF; CDR3 DNA: TGCGCCAGCAGCTTGTCTAGCGGGAGTATAGGCACCGGGGAGCTGTTTTTT
J gene: TRBJ1-6; CDR3 length: 16; D gene: -; V gene: TRBV5-6; clone size: -; CDR3 protein: CASSLGLRSYNSPLHF; CDR3 DNA: TGTGCCAGCAGCTTGGGCCTTCGCTCCTATAATTCACCCCTCCACTTT
J gene: TRBJ2-3; CDR3 length: 16; D gene: -; V gene: TRBV6-4; clone size: -; CDR3 protein: CASSDSNPAGTDTQYF; CDR3 DNA: TGTGCCAGCAGTGACTCGAATCCAGCTGGCACAGATACGCAGTATTTT
J gene: TRBJ1-1; CDR3 length: 14; D gene: -; V gene: TRBV3-1/TRBV3-2; clone size: -; CDR3 protein: CASSPQRLWAEAFF; CDR3 DNA: TGTGCCAGCAGCCCACAGCGGCTCTGGGCTGAAGCTTTCTTT
J gene: TRBJ2-2; CDR3 length: 13; D gene: -; V gene: TRBV24-1; clone size: -; CDR3 protein: CATSGQYTGELFF; CDR3 DNA: TGTGCCACGAGTGGACAGTACACCGGGGAGCTGTTTTTT
J gene: TRBJ2-1; CDR3 length: 13; D gene: -; V gene: TRBV30; clone size: -; CDR3 protein: CAWSAGESNEQFF; CDR3 DNA: TGTGCCTGGAGTGCCGGGGAAAGCAATGAGCAGTTCTTC
J gene: TRBJ2-7; CDR3 length: 15; D gene: -; V gene: TRBV9; clone size: -; CDR3 protein: CASSVGQGGPYEQYF; CDR3 DNA: TGTGCCAGCAGCGTAGGGCAGGGGGGTCCATACGAGCAGTACTTC
J gene: TRBJ2-2; CDR3 length: 15; D gene: -; V gene: TRBV6-5; clone size: -; CDR3 protein: CASSYGTDPTGELFF; CDR3 DNA: TGTGCCAGCAGTTATGGGACCGATCCCACCGGGGAGCTGTTTTTT
J gene: TRBJ2-3; CDR3 length: 15; D gene: -; V gene: TRBV18; clone size: once; CDR3 protein: CASSPQDYSTDTQYF; CDR3 DNA: TGTGCCAGCTCACCCCAGGACTATAGCACAGATACGCAGTATTTT
J gene: TRBJ1-4; CDR3 length: 14; D gene: -; V gene: TRBV9; clone size: -; CDR3 protein: CASSVALGGGKLFF; CDR3 DNA: TGTGCCAGCAGCGTAGCTTTGGGGGGTGGAAAACTGTTTTTT
J gene: TRBJ2-1; CDR3 length: 15; D gene: -; V gene: TRBV25-1; clone size: -; CDR3 protein: CASSESQGPYNEQFF; CDR3 DNA: TGTGCCAGCAGTGAATCCCAGGGCCCCTACAATGAGCAGTTCTTC
J gene: TRBJ1-1; CDR3 length: 14; D gene: -; V gene: TRBV19; clone size: -; CDR3 protein: CASSQGPSGTEAFF; CDR3 DNA: TGTGCCAGTAGTCAGGGCCCCTCGGGGACTGAAGCTTTCTTT
J gene: TRBJ1-3; CDR3 length: 15; D gene: -; V gene: TRBV2; clone size: -; CDR3 protein: CASSALPLPGNTIYF; CDR3 DNA: TGTGCCAGCAGTGCTCTACCTCTCCCTGGAAACACCATATATTTT
J gene: TRBJ2-2; CDR3 length: 16; D gene: -; V gene: TRBV5-1; clone size: -; CDR3 protein: CASSLQHSRDTGELFF; CDR3 DNA: TGCGCCAGCAGCTTGCAGCACAGTCGAGACACCGGGGAGCTGTTTTTT
J gene: TRBJ2-5; CDR3 length: 16; D gene: -; V gene: TRBV5-5; clone size: once; CDR3 protein: CASSLGGRGGQETQYF; CDR3 DNA: TGTGCCAGCAGCTTGGGGGGTCGAGGGGGCCAAGAGACCCAGTACTTC
J gene: TRBJ1-1; CDR3 length: 15; D gene: -; V gene: TRBV9; clone size: -; CDR3 protein: CASSDGAPGNTEAFF; CDR3 DNA: TGTGCCAGCAGCGACGGGGCCCCCGGGAACACTGAAGCTTTCTTT
J gene: TRBJ2-2; CDR3 length: 13; D gene: -; V gene: TRBV19; clone size: -; CDR3 protein: CASQSSFTGELFF; CDR3 DNA: TGTGCCAGTCAATCTAGTTTCACCGGGGAGCTGTTTTTT
J gene: TRBJ2-7; CDR3 length: 14; D gene: -; V gene: TRBV7-8; clone size: -; CDR3 protein: CASSQPGPTYEQYF; CDR3 DNA: TGTGCCAGCAGCCAACCGGGACCTACCTACGAGCAGTACTTC
J gene: TRBJ1-2; CDR3 length: 19; D gene: -; V gene: TRBV4-1; clone size: -; CDR3 protein: CASSQDQRRRGGALYGYTF; CDR3 DNA: TGCGCCAGCAGCCAAGATCAACGGCGCAGGGGAGGGGCCCTCTATGGCTACACCTTC
J gene: TRBJ1-2; CDR3 length: 16; D gene: -; V gene: TRBV23-1; clone size: -; CDR3 protein: CASTLRKRRRGYGYTF; CDR3 DNA: TGCGCCAGCACCTTGCGCAAACGCAGGCGGGGCTATGGCTACACCTTC
J gene: TRBJ2-7; CDR3 length: 16; D gene: -; V gene: TRBV28; clone size: -; CDR3 protein: CASSFDWEELSYEQYF; CDR3 DNA: TGTGCCAGCAGTTTCGACTGGGAGGAACTTTCCTACGAGCAGTACTTC